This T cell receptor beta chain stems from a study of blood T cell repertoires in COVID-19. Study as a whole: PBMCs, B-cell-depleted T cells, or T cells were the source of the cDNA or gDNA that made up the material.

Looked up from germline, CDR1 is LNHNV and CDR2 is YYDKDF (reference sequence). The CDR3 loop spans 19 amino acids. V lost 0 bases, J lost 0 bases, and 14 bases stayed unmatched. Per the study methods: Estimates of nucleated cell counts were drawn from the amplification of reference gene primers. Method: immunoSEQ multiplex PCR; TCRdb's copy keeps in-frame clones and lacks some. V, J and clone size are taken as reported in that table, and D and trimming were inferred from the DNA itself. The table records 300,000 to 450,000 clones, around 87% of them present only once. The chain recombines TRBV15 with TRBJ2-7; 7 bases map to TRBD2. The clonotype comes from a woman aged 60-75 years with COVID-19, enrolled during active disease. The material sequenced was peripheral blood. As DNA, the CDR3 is TGTGCCACCAGCAGAGACGGGGGGAATTTTGGGGCCTCCTCCTACGAGCAGTACTTC. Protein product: CATSRDGGNFGASSYEQYF.